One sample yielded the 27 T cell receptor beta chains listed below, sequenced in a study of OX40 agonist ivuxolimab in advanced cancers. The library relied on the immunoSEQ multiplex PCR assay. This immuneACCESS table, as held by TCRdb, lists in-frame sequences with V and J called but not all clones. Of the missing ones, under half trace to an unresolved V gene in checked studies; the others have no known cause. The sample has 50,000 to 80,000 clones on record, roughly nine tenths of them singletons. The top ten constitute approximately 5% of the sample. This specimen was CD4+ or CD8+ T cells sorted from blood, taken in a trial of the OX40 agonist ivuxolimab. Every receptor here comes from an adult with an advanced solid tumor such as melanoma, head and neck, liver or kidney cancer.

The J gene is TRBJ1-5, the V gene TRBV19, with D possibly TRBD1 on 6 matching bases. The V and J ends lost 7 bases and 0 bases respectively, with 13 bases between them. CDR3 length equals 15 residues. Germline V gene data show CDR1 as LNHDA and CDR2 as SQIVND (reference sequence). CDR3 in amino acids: CASNSGQHSNQPQHF. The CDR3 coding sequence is TGTGCCAGTAATTCAGGACAGCATAGCAATCAGCCCCAGCATTTT.

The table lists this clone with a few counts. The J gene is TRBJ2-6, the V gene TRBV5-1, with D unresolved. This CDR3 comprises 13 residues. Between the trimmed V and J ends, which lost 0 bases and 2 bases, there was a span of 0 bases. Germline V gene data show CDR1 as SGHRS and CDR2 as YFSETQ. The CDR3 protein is CASSLAGANVLTF. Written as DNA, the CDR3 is TGCGCCAGCAGCTTGGCTGGGGCCAACGTCCTGACTTTC.

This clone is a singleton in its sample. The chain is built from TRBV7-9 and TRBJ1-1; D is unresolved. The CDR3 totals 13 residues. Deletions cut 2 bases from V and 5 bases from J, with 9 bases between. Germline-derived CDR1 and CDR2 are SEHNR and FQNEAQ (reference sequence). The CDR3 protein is CASSLSSGTEAFF. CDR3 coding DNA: TGTGCCAGCAGCTTAAGTTCTGGAACTGAAGCTTTCTTT.

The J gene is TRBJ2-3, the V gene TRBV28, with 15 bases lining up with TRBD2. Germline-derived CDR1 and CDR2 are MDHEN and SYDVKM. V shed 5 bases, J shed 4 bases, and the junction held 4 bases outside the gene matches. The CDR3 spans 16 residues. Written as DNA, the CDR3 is TGTGCCAGCAGTCCCCGGACTAGCGGGGGGGCAGATACGCAGTATTTT. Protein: CASSPRTSGGADTQYF. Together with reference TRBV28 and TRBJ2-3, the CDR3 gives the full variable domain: DVKVTQSSRYLVKRTGEKVFLECVQDMDHENMFWYRQDPGLGLRLIYFSYDVKMKEKGDIPEGYSVSREKKERFSLILESASTNQTSMYLCASSPRTSGGADTQYFGPGTRLTVL.

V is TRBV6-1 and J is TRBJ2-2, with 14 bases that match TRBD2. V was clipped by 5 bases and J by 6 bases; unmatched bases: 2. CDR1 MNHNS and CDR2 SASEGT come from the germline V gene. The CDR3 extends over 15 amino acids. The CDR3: CASSPGLAGAGELFF. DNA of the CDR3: TGTGCCAGCAGTCCGGGACTAGCGGGAGCCGGGGAGCTGTTTTTT.

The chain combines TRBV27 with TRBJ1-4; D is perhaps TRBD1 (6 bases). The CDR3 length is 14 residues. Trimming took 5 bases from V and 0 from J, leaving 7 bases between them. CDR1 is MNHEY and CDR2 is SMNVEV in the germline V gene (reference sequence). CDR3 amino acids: CASSPGATNEKLFF. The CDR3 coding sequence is TGTGCCAGCAGTCCAGGGGCAACTAATGAAAAACTGTTTTTT.

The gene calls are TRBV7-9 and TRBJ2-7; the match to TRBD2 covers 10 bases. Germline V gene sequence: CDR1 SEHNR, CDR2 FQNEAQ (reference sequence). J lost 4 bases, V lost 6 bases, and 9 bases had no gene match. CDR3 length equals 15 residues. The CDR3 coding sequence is TGTGCCAGCAGTTCTAGCGGGAGTGACAAGTACGAGCAGTACTTC. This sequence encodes CASSSSGSDKYEQYF.

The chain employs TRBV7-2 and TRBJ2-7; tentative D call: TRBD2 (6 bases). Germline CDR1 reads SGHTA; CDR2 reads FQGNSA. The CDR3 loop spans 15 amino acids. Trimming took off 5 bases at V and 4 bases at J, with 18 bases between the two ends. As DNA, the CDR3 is TGTGCCAGCAGCAAACTTAGGGGCGGGGTTTACGAGCAGTACTTC. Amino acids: CASSKLRGGVYEQYF.

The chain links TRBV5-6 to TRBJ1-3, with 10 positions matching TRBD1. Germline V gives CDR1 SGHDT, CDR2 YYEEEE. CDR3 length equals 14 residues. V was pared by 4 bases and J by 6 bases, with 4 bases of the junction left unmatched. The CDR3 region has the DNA TGTGCCAGCAGCCCAGGACAGGGGGAAAACACCATATATTTT. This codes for CASSPGQGENTIYF.

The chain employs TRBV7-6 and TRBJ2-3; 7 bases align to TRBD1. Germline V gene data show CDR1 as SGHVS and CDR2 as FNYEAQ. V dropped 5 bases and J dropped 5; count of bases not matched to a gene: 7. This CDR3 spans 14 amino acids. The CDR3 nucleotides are TGTGCCAGCAGCCTACGGACAGGAATAGATACGCAGTATTTT. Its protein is CASSLRTGIDTQYF.

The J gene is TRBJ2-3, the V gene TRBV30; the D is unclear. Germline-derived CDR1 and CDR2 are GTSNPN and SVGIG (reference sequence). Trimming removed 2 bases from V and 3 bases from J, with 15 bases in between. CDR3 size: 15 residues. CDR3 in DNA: TGTGCCTGGAGTTTCCAGAACGCAGCTACAGATACGCAGTATTTT. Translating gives CAWSFQNAATDTQYF. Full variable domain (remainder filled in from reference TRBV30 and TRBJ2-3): SQTIHQWPATLVQPVGSPLSLECTVEGTSNPNLYWYRQAAGRGLQLLFYSVGIGQISSEVPQNLSASRPQDRQFILSSKKLLLSDSGFYLCAWSFQNAATDTQYFGPGTRLTVL.

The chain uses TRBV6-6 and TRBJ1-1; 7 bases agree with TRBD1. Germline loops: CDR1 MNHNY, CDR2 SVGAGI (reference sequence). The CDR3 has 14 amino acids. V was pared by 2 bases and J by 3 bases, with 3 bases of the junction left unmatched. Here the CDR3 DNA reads TGTGCCAGCAGTTACCCACAGGGGCACACTGAAGCTTTCTTT. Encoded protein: CASSYPQGHTEAFF.

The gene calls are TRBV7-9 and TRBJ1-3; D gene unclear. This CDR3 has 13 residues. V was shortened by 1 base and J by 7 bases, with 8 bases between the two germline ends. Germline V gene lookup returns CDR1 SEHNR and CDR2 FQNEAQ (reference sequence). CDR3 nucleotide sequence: TGTGCCAGCAGCTTAGTTGGACGGAACACCATATATTTT. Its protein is CASSLVGRNTIYF. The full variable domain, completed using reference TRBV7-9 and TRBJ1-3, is DTGVSQNPRHKITKRGQNVTFRCDPISEHNRLYWYRQTLGQGPEFLTYFQNEAQLEKSRLLSDRFSAERPKGSFSTLEIQRTEQGDSAMYLCASSLVGRNTIYFGEGSWLTVV.

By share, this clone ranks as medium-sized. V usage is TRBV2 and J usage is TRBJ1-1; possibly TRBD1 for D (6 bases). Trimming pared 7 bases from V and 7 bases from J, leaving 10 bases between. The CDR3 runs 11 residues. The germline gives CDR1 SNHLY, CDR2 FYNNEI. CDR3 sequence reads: CASIADSEAFF. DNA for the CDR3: TGTGCCAGCATAGCGGACAGTGAAGCTTTCTTT.

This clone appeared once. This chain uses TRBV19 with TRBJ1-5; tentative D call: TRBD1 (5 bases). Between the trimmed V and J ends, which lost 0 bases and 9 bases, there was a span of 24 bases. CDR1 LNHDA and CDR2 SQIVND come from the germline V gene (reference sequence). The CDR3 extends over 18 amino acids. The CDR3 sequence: CASSIDGQGTHIAGPQHF. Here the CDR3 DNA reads TGTGCCAGTAGTATAGATGGGCAGGGTACTCATATAGCAGGGCCCCAGCATTTT.

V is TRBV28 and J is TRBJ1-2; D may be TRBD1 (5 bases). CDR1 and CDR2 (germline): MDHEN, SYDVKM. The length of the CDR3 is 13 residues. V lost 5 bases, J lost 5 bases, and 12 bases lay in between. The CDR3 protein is CASSEEGPYGYTF. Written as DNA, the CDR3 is TGTGCCAGCAGTGAAGAGGGGCCGTATGGCTACACCTTC.

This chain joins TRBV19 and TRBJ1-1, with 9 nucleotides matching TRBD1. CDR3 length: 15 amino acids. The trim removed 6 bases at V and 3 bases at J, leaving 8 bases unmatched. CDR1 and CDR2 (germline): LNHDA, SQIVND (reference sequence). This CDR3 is CASRSGTGRDTEAFF. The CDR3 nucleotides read TGTGCCAGTAGATCCGGGACAGGGAGAGACACTGAAGCTTTCTTT.

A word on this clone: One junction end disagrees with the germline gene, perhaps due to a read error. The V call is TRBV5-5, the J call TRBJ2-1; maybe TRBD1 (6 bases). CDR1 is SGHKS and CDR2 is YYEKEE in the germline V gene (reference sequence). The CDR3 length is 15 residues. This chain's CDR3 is CASTLGTDRYNEQFF. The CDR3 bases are TGTGCCAGCACCTTGGGGACGGACAGATACAATGAGCAGTTCTTC.

CDR3 coding DNA: TGTGCCAGCCAAGACAGTCACACGACTGAAGCTTTCTTT. This gives the protein CASQDSHTTEAFF. The chain employs TRBV7-6 and TRBJ1-1; TRBD1 might be the D (5 bases). The germline V gene encodes CDR1 SGHVS and CDR2 FNYEAQ. Trimming left V 8 bases short and J 5 bases short, with 15 bases between. The CDR3 runs to 13 residues.

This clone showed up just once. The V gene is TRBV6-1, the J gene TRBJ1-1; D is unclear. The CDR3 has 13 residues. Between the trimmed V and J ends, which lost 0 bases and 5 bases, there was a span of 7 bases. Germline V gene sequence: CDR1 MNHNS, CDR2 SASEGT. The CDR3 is CASSEASGTEAFF. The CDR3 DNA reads TGTGCCAGCAGTGAAGCGAGCGGTACTGAAGCTTTCTTT.

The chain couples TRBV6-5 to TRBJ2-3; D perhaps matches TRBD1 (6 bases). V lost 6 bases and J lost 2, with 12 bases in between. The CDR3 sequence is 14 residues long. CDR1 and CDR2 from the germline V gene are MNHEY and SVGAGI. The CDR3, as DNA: TGTGCCAGCAGACCCATGGGGGCCACAGATACGCAGTATTTT. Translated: CASRPMGATDTQYF.

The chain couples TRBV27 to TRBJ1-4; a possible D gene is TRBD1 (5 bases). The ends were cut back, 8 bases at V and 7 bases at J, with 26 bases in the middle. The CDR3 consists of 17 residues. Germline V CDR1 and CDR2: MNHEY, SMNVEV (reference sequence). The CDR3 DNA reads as TGTGCCAGCGGATCACTTGAGGGGTTTGGTGCGGGTGAAAAACTGTTTTTT. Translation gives CASGSLEGFGAGEKLFF.

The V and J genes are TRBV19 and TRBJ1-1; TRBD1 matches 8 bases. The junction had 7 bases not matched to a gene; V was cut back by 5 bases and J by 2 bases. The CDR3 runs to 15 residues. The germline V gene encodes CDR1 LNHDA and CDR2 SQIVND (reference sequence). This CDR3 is CASSSPGQVNTEAFF. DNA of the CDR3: TGTGCCAGTAGTTCTCCGGGACAGGTTAACACTGAAGCTTTCTTT.

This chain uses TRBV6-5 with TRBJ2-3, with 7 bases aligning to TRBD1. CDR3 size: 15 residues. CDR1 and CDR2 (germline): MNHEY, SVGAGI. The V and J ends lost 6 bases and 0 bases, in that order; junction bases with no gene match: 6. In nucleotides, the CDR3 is TGTGCCAGCAGCTCCCGACAGGGTAGCACAGATACGCAGTATTTT. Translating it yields CASSSRQGSTDTQYF.

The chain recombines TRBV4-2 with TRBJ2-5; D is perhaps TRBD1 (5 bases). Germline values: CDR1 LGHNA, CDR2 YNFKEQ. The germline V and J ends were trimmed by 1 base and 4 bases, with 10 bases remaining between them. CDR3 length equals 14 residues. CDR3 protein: CASSQGAGPETQYF. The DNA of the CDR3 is TGTGCCAGCAGCCAAGGGGCAGGGCCAGAGACCCAGTACTTC.

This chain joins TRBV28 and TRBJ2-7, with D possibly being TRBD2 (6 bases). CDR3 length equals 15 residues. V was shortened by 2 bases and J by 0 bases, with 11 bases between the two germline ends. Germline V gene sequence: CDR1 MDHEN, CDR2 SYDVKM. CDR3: CASSLSGPTSYEQYF. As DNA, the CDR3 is TGTGCCAGCAGTTTAAGCGGGCCCACCTCCTACGAGCAGTACTTC.

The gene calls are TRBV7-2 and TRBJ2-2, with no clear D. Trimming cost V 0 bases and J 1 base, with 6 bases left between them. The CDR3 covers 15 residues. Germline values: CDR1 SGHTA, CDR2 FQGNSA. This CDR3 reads CASSLALGNTGELFF. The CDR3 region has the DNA TGTGCCAGCAGCTTAGCGCTCGGGAACACCGGGGAGCTGTTTTTT.